This TCR beta chain was retrieved from a study of blood T cell repertoires in COVID-19. Whole-study context: The study drew acute and convalescent COVID-19 samples from the United States, Italy and Spain.

The V end lost 3 bases, the J end lost 3 bases, and 6 bases lay between the germline ends. This CDR3 comprises 13 residues. Participants came from roughly 25 US areas, aged about 18 to 89 years. Researchers sorted participants into cohorts using their self-reported clinical history. Here immunoSEQ multiplex PCR was the method, and the copy in TCRdb shows in-frame clones only, minus some. The data show roughly 190,000 clones, roughly 86% seen once. The specimen sequenced was PBMCs or T cells enriched from blood (not recorded which). The rearrangement joins TRBV12-3 or TRBV12-4 to TRBJ1-5; no definite D call. The TCR originated in a middle-aged woman in a cohort exposed to, infected with or recovered from COVID-19 (not recorded which). The CDR3 loop reads CASSFADNQPQHF. CDR3 in DNA: TGTGCCAGCAGTTTTGCAGACAATCAGCCCCAGCATTTT.